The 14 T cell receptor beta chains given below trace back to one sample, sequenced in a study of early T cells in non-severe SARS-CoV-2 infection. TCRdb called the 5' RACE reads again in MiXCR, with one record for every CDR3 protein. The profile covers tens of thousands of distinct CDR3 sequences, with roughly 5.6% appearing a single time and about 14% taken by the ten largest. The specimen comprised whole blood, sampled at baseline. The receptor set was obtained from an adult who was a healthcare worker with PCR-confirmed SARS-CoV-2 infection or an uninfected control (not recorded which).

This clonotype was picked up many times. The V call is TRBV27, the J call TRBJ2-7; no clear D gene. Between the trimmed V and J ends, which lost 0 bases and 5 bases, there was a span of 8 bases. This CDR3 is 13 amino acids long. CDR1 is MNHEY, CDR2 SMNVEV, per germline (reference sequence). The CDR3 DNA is TGTGCCAGCAGTTTATCGGATTTGGACGAGCAGTACTTC. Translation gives CASSLSDLDEQYF.

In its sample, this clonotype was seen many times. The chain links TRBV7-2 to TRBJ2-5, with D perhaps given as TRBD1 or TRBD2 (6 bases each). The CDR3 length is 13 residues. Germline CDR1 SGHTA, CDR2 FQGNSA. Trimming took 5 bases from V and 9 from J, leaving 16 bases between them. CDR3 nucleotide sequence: TGTGCCAGCAGCCCTAGCGACAGGAGGGCCCAGTACTTC. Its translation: CASSPSDRRAQYF.

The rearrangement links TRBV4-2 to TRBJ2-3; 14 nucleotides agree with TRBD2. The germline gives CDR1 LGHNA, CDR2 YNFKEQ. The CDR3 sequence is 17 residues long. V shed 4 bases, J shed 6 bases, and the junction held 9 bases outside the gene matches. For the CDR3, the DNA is TGTGCCAGCAGCCCACCCCGACTAGCGGGGGGGCCCGATACGCAGTATTTT. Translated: CASSPPRLAGGPDTQYF.

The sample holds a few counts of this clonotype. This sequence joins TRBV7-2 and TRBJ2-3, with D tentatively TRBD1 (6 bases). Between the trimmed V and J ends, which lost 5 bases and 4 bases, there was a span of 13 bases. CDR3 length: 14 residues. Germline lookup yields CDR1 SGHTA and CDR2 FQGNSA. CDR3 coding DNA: TGTGCCAGCAGCCCCCCAGGGGATGCAGATACGCAGTATTTT. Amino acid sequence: CASSPPGDADTQYF.

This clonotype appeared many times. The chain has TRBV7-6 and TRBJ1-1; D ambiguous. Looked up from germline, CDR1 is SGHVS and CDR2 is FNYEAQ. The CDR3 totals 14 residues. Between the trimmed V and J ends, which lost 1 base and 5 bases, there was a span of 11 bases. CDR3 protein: CASSLGAGLTEAFF. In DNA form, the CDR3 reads TGTGCCAGCAGCTTAGGGGCAGGTCTGACTGAAGCTTTCTTT.

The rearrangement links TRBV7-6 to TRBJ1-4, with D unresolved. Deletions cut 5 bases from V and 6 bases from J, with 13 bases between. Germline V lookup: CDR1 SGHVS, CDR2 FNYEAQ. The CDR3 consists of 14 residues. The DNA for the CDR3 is TGTGCCAGCAGCCCCCGAACGGGGTATGAAAAACTGTTTTTT. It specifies CASSPRTGYEKLFF.

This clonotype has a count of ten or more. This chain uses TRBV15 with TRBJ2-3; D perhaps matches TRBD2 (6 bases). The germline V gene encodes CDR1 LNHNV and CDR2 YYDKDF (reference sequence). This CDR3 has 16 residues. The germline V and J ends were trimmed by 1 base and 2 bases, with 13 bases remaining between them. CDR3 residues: CATSRALAEYTDTQYF. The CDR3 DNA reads TGTGCCACCAGCAGAGCTTTAGCGGAGTACACAGATACGCAGTATTTT.

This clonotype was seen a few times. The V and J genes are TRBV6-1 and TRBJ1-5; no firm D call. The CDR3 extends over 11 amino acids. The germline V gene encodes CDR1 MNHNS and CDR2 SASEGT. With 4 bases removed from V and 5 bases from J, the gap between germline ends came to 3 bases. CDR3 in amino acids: CASSGDQPQHF. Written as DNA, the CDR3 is TGTGCCAGCAGTGGCGATCAGCCCCAGCATTTT.

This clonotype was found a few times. The CDR3 spells CASSLKRGTMDTQYF. The CDR3 DNA sequence: TGTGCCAGCAGCTTGAAGCGGGGCACCATGGATACGCAGTATTTT. The chain employs TRBV5-4 and TRBJ2-3; 7 positions agree with TRBD2. There are 15 residues in the CDR3. J gave up 6 bases and V 1 base, and 8 bases lay outside the gene matches. The germline gives CDR1 SGHNT, CDR2 YYREEE (reference sequence).

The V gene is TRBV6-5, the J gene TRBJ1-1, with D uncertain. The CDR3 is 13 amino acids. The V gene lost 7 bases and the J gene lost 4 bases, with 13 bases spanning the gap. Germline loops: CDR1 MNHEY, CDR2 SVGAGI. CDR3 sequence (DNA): TGTGCCAGCAACCCCCATGGCCGCACTGAAGCTTTCTTT. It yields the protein CASNPHGRTEAFF.

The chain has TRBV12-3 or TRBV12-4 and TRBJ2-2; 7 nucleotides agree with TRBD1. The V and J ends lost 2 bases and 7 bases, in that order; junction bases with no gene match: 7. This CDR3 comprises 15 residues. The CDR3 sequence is CASSLRQGEVGELFF. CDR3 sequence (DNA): TGTGCCAGCAGTTTAAGACAGGGAGAGGTCGGGGAGCTGTTTTTT.

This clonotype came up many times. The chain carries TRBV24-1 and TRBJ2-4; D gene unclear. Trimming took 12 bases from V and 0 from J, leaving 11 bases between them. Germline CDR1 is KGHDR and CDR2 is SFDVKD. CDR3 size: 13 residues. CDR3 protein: CASQLLAKNIQYF. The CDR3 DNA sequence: TGTGCCTCACAGCTATTAGCCAAAAACATTCAGTACTTC.

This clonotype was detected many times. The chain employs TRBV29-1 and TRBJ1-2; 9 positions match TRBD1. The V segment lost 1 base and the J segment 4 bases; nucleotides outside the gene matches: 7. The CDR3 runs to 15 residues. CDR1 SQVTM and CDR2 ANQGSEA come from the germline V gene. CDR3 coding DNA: TGCAGCGTTGAAGTCCCGGACAGGGGTATCTATGGCTACACCTTC. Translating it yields CSVEVPDRGIYGYTF. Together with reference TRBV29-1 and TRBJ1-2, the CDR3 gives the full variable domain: SAVISQKPSRDICQRGTSLTIQCQVDSQVTMMFWYRQQPGQSLTLIATANQGSEATYESGFVIDKFPISRPNLTFSTLTVSNMSPEDSSIYLCSVEVPDRGIYGYTFGSGTRLTVV.

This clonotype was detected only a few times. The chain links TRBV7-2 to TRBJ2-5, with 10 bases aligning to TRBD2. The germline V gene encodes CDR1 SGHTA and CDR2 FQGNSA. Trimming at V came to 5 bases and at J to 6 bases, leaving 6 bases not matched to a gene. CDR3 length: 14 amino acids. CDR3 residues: CASSRGTSEKTQYF. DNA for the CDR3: TGTGCCAGCAGCCGCGGGACTAGCGAAAAGACCCAGTACTTC.